A single sample is the source of the 24 T cell receptor beta chains below, sequenced in a study of molecular identifiers for immune sequencing clone quantification. TCRdb reprocessed the PCR reads with MiXCR, giving one entry per CDR3 protein. The data show around 460,000 distinct CDR3 sequences, under 30% seen once. The specimen was naive CD8+ T cells from blood, with Jurkat cell RNA spiked in. Subset meaning: FACS-sorted CD8+CD4-CCR7+CD45RA+ naive T cells. These receptors all stem from a human donor in good health. Some libraries in this study had Jurkat cell RNA spiked in.

Details on this clonotype: One junction end does not reproduce the germline sequence, and a read error may be involved. This CDR3 reads CVSCLRGGETQYF. The CDR3 DNA sequence: TGTGTCAGCTGTTTACGGGGAGGCGAGACCCAGTACTTC. The chain has TRBV27 and TRBJ2-5; a possible D gene is TRBD2 (6 bases). Germline V gene sequence: CDR1 MNHEY, CDR2 SMNVEV (reference sequence). The CDR3 runs to 13 residues.

A few counts support this clonotype. J is TRBJ2-2 and V is TRBV20-1; TRBD2 might be the D (5 bases). Germline V gene lookup returns CDR1 DFQATT and CDR2 SNEGSKA (reference sequence). The germline V and J ends were trimmed by 1 base and 1 base, with 10 bases remaining between them. This CDR3 comprises 15 residues. The CDR3 nucleotides are TGCAGTGCTAGAGGTTTACTAGTGAACACCGGGGAGCTGTTTTTT. This translates into CSARGLLVNTGELFF.

This chain uses TRBV4-1 with TRBJ1-1, with D unclear. Germline V lookup: CDR1 MGHRA, CDR2 YSYEKL. Deletions cut 1 base from V and 7 bases from J, with 7 bases between. The CDR3 is 12 amino acids. The CDR3 nucleotides are TGCGCCAGCAGCCAAGGGTCCAGTGAAGCTTTCTTT. Amino acids: CASSQGSSEAFF.

This clonotype was observed a handful of times. V usage is TRBV13 and J usage is TRBJ2-1; the D gene is possibly TRBD2 (5 bases). The CDR3 is 13 residues long. Germline lookup yields CDR1 PRHDT and CDR2 FYEKMQ (reference sequence). The V and J ends lost 1 base and 7 bases respectively, with 8 bases between them. The DNA of the CDR3 is TGTGCCAGCAGCTTAGAAGAGGGTAATGAGCAGTTCTTC. This sequence encodes CASSLEEGNEQFF.

The V call is TRBV27, the J call TRBJ1-6; 7 positions agree with TRBD1. There are 15 residues in the CDR3. The trim removed 4 bases at V and 13 bases at J, leaving 13 bases unmatched. The V gene's germline CDR1 is MNHEY and CDR2 SMNVEV (reference sequence). The CDR3 DNA reads TGTGCCAGCAGTTCGGGACAGACCAACAGCGCGCCCCTCCACTTT. This gives the protein CASSSGQTNSAPLHF.

A note on this clonotype: The junction differs from germline at one of its ends, possibly a read error. V and J are TRBV9 and TRBJ2-5; D may correspond to TRBD1 or TRBD2 (6 bases each). CDR3 length: 15 amino acids. Germline assignment: CDR1 SGDLS and CDR2 YYNGEE. This CDR3 reads CASSAGGAGQVTQYF. CDR3 nucleotides: TGTGCCAGCAGCGCCGGGGGCGCCGGACAAGTGACCCAGTACTTC.

Worth noting for this clonotype: This may come from a read error, since a much larger clone is one base off. The rearrangement joins TRBV7-4 to TRBJ2-3; a weak D match, TRBD1 (5 bases). The CDR3 has 15 amino acids. Germline CDR1 reads SGHVT; CDR2 reads SQSDAQ. V was pared by 4 bases and J by 4 bases, with 15 bases between. CDR3 sequence (DNA): TGTGCCAGCAGCTGTCCCAGGGATTGCGCAGATACGCAGTATTTT. Residues: CASSCPRDCADTQYF.

This clonotype was seen ten or more times. This chain links TRBV5-1 with TRBJ2-7, with no clear D. Germline CDR1 and CDR2: SGHRS and YFSETQ. Trimming left V 0 bases short and J 3 bases short, with 10 bases between. This CDR3 comprises 14 residues. The CDR3 DNA follows: TGCGCCAGCAGCTTGGTCCCGACAAACTACGAGCAGTACTTC. This gives the protein CASSLVPTNYEQYF.

This clonotype has a handful of counts. The chain carries TRBV7-9 and TRBJ2-5; D is perhaps TRBD1 (6 bases). Trimming took off 5 bases at V and 2 bases at J, with 18 bases between the two ends. Germline V gene lookup returns CDR1 SEHNR and CDR2 FQNEAQ (reference sequence). This CDR3 region has 16 residues. The CDR3 loop reads CASSPTGTGNQETQYF. For the CDR3, the DNA is TGTGCCAGCAGCCCGACGGGTACAGGGAATCAAGAGACCCAGTACTTC.

The chain couples TRBV24-1 to TRBJ2-2; 10 bases agree with TRBD1. Germline V lookup: CDR1 KGHDR, CDR2 SFDVKD. The CDR3 is 16 residues long. V was pared by 1 base and J by 8 bases, with 6 bases of the junction left unmatched. The CDR3 coding sequence is TGTGCCACCAGTGATTTAGGGGACAGGGGATCAGGGGAGCTGTTTTTT. Protein product: CATSDLGDRGSGELFF.

V and J are TRBV5-6 and TRBJ1-1, with 7 nucleotides matching TRBD1. Germline CDR1 is SGHDT and CDR2 is YYEEEE. The J segment lost 3 bases and the V segment lost 5 bases, leaving 4 bases of the junction unmatched. There are 13 residues in the CDR3. The CDR3: CASRAGTDTEAFF. The CDR3, as DNA: TGTGCCAGCAGGGCCGGGACAGACACTGAAGCTTTCTTT.

This clonotype showed up just a few times. The V and J genes are TRBV6-2 or TRBV6-3 and TRBJ2-3; perhaps TRBD2 as D (5 bases). Trimming removed 2 bases at V and 3 bases at J, with 15 bases between. The CDR3 has 16 residues. The V gene's germline CDR1 is MNHEY and CDR2 SVGEGT. The CDR3 here is CASSYPARELTDTQYF. The CDR3 DNA is TGTGCCAGCAGTTACCCCGCACGGGAACTAACAGATACGCAGTATTTT.

The rearrangement joins TRBV7-2 to TRBJ2-1; no definite D call. Looked up from germline, CDR1 is SGHTA and CDR2 is FQGNSA. The CDR3 is 13 residues long. V lost 5 bases, J lost 7 bases, and 12 bases lay in between. CDR3: CASSEDNSNEQFF. The CDR3 bases are TGTGCCAGCAGCGAAGACAATTCGAATGAGCAGTTCTTC.

This clonotype was counted only a few times. V is TRBV9 and J is TRBJ2-2, with 9 positions matching TRBD2. The CDR3 is made up of 16 amino acids. V was pared by 3 bases and J by 5 bases, with 8 bases of the junction left unmatched. CDR1 is SGDLS, CDR2 YYNGEE, per germline. The CDR3 DNA reads as TGTGCCAGCAGCGGGTGGGTAGCGGGAGTTACCGGGGAGCTGTTTTTT. Amino acids: CASSGWVAGVTGELFF.

This clonotype was counted many times. The chain has TRBV24-1 and TRBJ2-7; the match to TRBD2 covers 12 bases. The junction had 21 bases not matched to a gene; V was cut back by 5 bases and J by 5 bases. This CDR3 has 20 residues. CDR1 and CDR2 from the germline V gene are KGHDR and SFDVKD. The CDR3 spells CATSAGAESGTSGPGDEQYF. The CDR3 DNA reads TGTGCCACCAGTGCGGGAGCTGAATCCGGGACTAGCGGGCCCGGAGACGAGCAGTACTTC.

The chain uses TRBV27 and TRBJ2-7; D is perhaps TRBD1 (5 bases). There are 15 residues in the CDR3. V lost 0 bases to trimming and J lost 5 bases, with 14 bases between them. Germline CDR1 MNHEY, CDR2 SMNVEV (reference sequence). CDR3 in DNA: TGTGCCAGCAGTTTATCGCCCAGGGAAAACCACGAGCAGTACTTC. Its protein is CASSLSPRENHEQYF.

This clonotype was observed a few times. The J gene is TRBJ2-6, the V gene TRBV5-4, with a weak D call TRBD1 (7 bases). This CDR3 region has 19 residues. Germline loops: CDR1 SGHNT, CDR2 YYREEE (reference sequence). V shed 0 bases and J shed 4 bases, with 20 bases lying between them. CDR3 amino acids: CASSLDGGGAFIGANVLTF. Written as DNA, the CDR3 is TGTGCCAGCAGCTTGGATGGAGGGGGCGCTTTTATCGGGGCCAACGTCCTGACTTTC.

This clonotype was detected only a few times. The rearrangement uses TRBV20-1 and TRBJ2-6, with TRBD1 as a possible D gene (6 bases). This CDR3 comprises 18 residues. The V gene lost 0 bases and the J gene lost 1 base, with 16 bases spanning the gap. Germline CDR1 and CDR2: DFQATT and SNEGSKA (reference sequence). The CDR3 is CSARDSAGAWSGANVLTF. The CDR3 coding sequence is TGCAGTGCTAGAGATTCGGCAGGGGCTTGGTCTGGGGCCAACGTCCTGACTTTC.

This clonotype was recorded a few times. V gene TRBV12-3 or TRBV12-4 combines with J gene TRBJ2-2; unclear D gene. The V end lost 4 bases, the J end lost 8 bases, and 14 bases lay between the germline ends. The CDR3 runs 14 residues. CDR3 protein: CASSSTLTPGELFF. The DNA of the CDR3 is TGTGCCAGCAGTTCGACTCTAACACCTGGGGAGCTGTTTTTT.

V usage is TRBV12-3 or TRBV12-4 and J usage is TRBJ1-1, with a weak D call TRBD1 (5 bases). V dropped 3 bases and J dropped 7 bases, with 18 bases sitting between them. CDR3 length equals 15 residues. The CDR3 spells CASSFPAGFKLEAFF. The CDR3 DNA is TGTGCCAGCAGTTTTCCCGCAGGGTTCAAGCTTGAAGCTTTCTTT.

CDR3 nucleotides: TGTGCCAGCAGCCCGGTCGGGGGGGCCTACGAGCAGTACTTC. It yields the protein CASSPVGGAYEQYF. This chain joins TRBV5-8 and TRBJ2-7; 8 bases are shared with TRBD2. Germline V gene lookup returns CDR1 SGHTS and CDR2 YDEGEE. This CDR3 region has 14 residues. Losses at the gene ends were 4 bases for V and 2 bases for J; bases not matched to a gene: 5.

V and J are TRBV29-1 and TRBJ2-7; tentative D call: TRBD1 (5 bases). Germline V gives CDR1 SQVTM, CDR2 ANQGSEA. Between the trimmed V and J ends, which lost 5 bases and 6 bases, there was a span of 11 bases. The CDR3 length is 11 residues. The chain's CDR3 is CSVSGSGEQYF. CDR3 in DNA: TGCAGCGTTTCAGGGTCCGGCGAGCAGTACTTC.

V is TRBV9 and J is TRBJ2-3; no clear D gene. The CDR3 has 15 residues. Germline V gene sequence: CDR1 SGDLS, CDR2 YYNGEE. Trimming removed 0 bases at V and 1 base at J, with 9 bases between. The CDR3 here is CASSVAGGGTDTQYF. The CDR3, as DNA: TGTGCCAGCAGCGTAGCTGGTGGGGGCACAGATACGCAGTATTTT.

Regarding this clonotype: The junction departs from the called germline gene at one end, perhaps through a read error. This chain uses TRBV7-9 with TRBJ1-2; maybe TRBD1 (5 bases). This CDR3 has 16 amino acids. CDR1 is SEHNR and CDR2 is FQNEAQ in the germline V gene (reference sequence). CDR3 bases: TGTGCCTGCAGCCCTCCGGAGAGAAACGGGGCACATGGCTACACCTTC. Its translation: CACSPPERNGAHGYTF.